This T cell receptor (beta chain) was recorded in a study of blood T cell repertoires in COVID-19 (TCRdb year 2020). A note on the overall study: Collaborator samples came from the United States, Italy and Spain and covered acute and convalescent phases of COVID-19. The material from the prospective study consisted of cDNA or gDNA derived from T cells, B-cell-depleted T cells, or PBMCs. The dataset comprised deeply sampled blood TCRbeta repertoires from subjects exposed to, actively infected with, or recovered from COVID-19. The repertoires were released in a freely available public database intended as a resource for research on the immune response to SARS-CoV-2. The samples were drawn from the first 160 participants of the ongoing ImmuneRACE study and from 1,254 subjects provided by 6 global collaborators. The sample metadata nearly always contained a de-identified subject ID, COVID-19 status, age in years and sex. HLA class I and class II types, where available, came from metadata supplied by the sample provider rather than from assay-based typing. Broad study findings and their caveats: Clinical and demographic metadata were provided uncurated, with the amount varying by source and participant.

TCRbeta CDR3 regions were amplified from genomic DNA by means of the immunoSEQ Assay, a bias-controlled multiplex PCR. The authors' pipeline ran thus. Within the assay, amplification of reference gene primers was used to estimate how many nucleated cells each sample contained. Sequence reads were collapsed and filtered to measure the absolute abundance of every unique TCRbeta CDR3 rearrangement. Productive Simpson clonality was computed per sample as the square root of Simpson's diversity index over productive rearrangements. Not all clones reach the TCRdb copy of this immuneACCESS table, which keeps in-frame sequences only. Checked studies attribute under half of the gap to unresolved V genes and leave the rest unexplained. The V and J calls and clone size were taken over from that table, and D and trimming were inferred from the DNA. The sample includes tens of thousands of clones, with around 90% observed a single time. Approximately 0.57% of the sample comes from the top ten.

Of note for this clone: The specificity of this receptor is unknown. It has no much larger one-base neighbor in the sample; base qualities were not kept.

In Seattle, one collaborating source enrolled patients while the infection was active and tracked those patients longitudinally over the course of disease. Each collaborating institution followed its own protocols to collect whole blood in K2EDTA tubes. For TCRbeta analysis, collaborator samples were shipped as frozen whole blood, as isolated PBMCs, or as DNA extracted from either sample type. Material for sequencing was peripheral blood. This TCR derives from a man aged 45-65 years with COVID-19, enrolled during active disease.

The CDR3 reads as follows: CASSLAGGGGYTF. The DNA reads as follows: TGTGCCAGCAGCTTAGCAGGGGGCGGAGGCTACACCTTC. The chain couples TRBV11-2 to TRBJ1-2, with 8 middle bases fitting TRBD1. Reading from cysteine to phenylalanine, the CDR3 counts 13 amino acids. Only CDR3 DNA is held: 39 bases, read in frame from base 1. CDR1 is given as SGHAT and CDR2 as FQNNGV, both from the germline V gene. V trim: 1 base; J trim: 8 bases; unmatched bases: 3.